This record looks at one T cell receptor (beta chain) sequence and its context. Its antigen remains unknown. CDR3 size: 15 residues. The V end was cut by 2 bases, the J end by 3 bases, with 13 bases between. In germline, CDR1 is SGDLS, CDR2 YYNGEE. This sample was taken from a study of CD8+ T cells in alopecia areata. About the study: Treated individuals took tofacitinib by mouth, 5 to 10 mg twice daily. The percentage of affected scalp area served as the score of severity for treated patients. Findings of the study overall: Administration of tofacitinib significantly diminished scalp clonality and expanded CD8+ clones within the top 100. The link between baseline CD8+ expansion and response remains uncertain with one nonresponder.

Investigators isolated RNA and reverse transcribed it into cDNA to act as the sequencing template. Sequenced by immunoSEQ multiplex PCR; TCRdb stores in-frame clones only, minus some. The sample lists 180,000 or so clones; 55% to 70% were seen once. Treatment: oral pan-JAK inhibitor, 5-10 mg twice daily. Source: CD4+ T cells sorted from blood, taken at week 24, from a patient treated with tofacitinib. The chain is built from TRBV9 and TRBJ2-3, with D possibly TRBD2 on 6 matching bases. The source of this sequence is a human donor with alopecia areata. The CDR3 bases are TGTGCCAGCAGCGTGCTAGCGAGAGCTACAGATACGCAGTATTTT. This translates into CASSVLARATDTQYF.